This entry lists 20 T cell receptor beta chains sequenced from one sample in a study of control samples from healthy donors and cancer patients. Profiling relied on immunoSEQ multiplex PCR, and the TCRdb table lists in-frame clones only, not all of them. Here the sample spans roughly 9,700 clones, more than 75% being singletons. Sequences were obtained from PBMCs. These TCRs come from a man in his sixties with colorectal cancer.

The CDR3 coding sequence is TGTGCCAGCAGCTTGGGAAAGGTGGGGTTCACTGAAGCTTTCTTT. It translates to CASSLGKVGFTEAFF. The rearrangement uses TRBV11-2 and TRBJ1-1, with D hard to call. Per germline, CDR1 SGHAT and CDR2 FQNNGV. V lost 3 bases to trimming and J lost 4 bases, with 15 bases between them. This CDR3 comprises 15 residues.

This chain joins TRBV18 and TRBJ2-7; tentative D call: TRBD2 (5 bases). Trimming left V 3 bases short and J 0 bases short, with 12 bases between. Per germline, CDR1 KGHSH and CDR2 LQKENI. The length of the CDR3 is 15 residues. CDR3 residues: CASSPFQRSSYEQYF. CDR3 nucleotide sequence: TGTGCCAGCTCACCTTTCCAGCGGAGCTCCTACGAGCAGTACTTC.

The genes are TRBV5-1 and TRBJ1-1, with D maybe TRBD1 (6 bases). Between the trimmed V and J ends, which lost 4 bases and 1 base, there was a span of 11 bases. The CDR3 sequence is 14 residues long. Germline CDR1 SGHRS, CDR2 YFSETQ. Written as DNA, the CDR3 is TGCGCCAGCAGCCCCTTACAGGGGAACACTGAAGCTTTCTTT. Amino acid sequence: CASSPLQGNTEAFF.

This chain joins TRBV7-2 and TRBJ2-3; D gene unclear. This CDR3 is built from 14 residues. The germline V gene encodes CDR1 SGHTA and CDR2 FQGNSA. The ends were cut back, 1 base at V and 2 bases at J, with 7 bases in the middle. The CDR3 spells CASSLGRTTDTQYF. The DNA for the CDR3 is TGTGCCAGCAGCTTAGGACGGACCACAGATACGCAGTATTTT.

This chain links TRBV6-5 with TRBJ1-4; D is undetermined. The CDR3 is 15 amino acids. The ends were cut back, 3 bases at V and 11 bases at J, with 19 bases in the middle. Germline CDR1 and CDR2: MNHEY and SVGAGI. CDR3: CASSYPGPVKPKLFF. The CDR3 coding sequence is TGTGCCAGCAGTTATCCGGGCCCCGTAAAACCCAAACTGTTTTTT.

This chain links TRBV30 with TRBJ1-2; 7 nucleotides align to TRBD1. CDR3 length: 15 amino acids. V gave up 3 bases and J gave up 1 base; unmatched junction bases: 8. Germline CDR1 and CDR2: GTSNPN and SVGIG (reference sequence). The DNA for the CDR3 is TGTGCCTGGAGAAGAGACAGGGCAGTTAACTATGGCTACACCTTC. Residues: CAWRRDRAVNYGYTF.

The chain recombines TRBV2 with TRBJ1-6, with 7 positions matching TRBD1. J was trimmed by 17 bases and V by 5 bases; bases with no gene match: 6. The V gene's germline CDR1 is SNHLY and CDR2 FYNNEI. This CDR3 spans 11 amino acids. CDR3 sequence reads: CASSSQGRVHF. CDR3 nucleotide sequence: TGTGCCAGCAGTTCACAGGGGAGGGTCCACTTT.

The V and J genes are TRBV28 and TRBJ2-1; D might be TRBD2 (7 bases). The CDR3 totals 14 residues. V lost 6 bases, J lost 10 bases, and 19 bases lay in between. The germline gives CDR1 MDHEN, CDR2 SYDVKM. The CDR3 bases are TGTGCCAGCAGAGGGGATCTGGGAGGGGGGGAGCAGTTCTTC. The encoded protein is CASRGDLGGGEQFF.

The chain has TRBV14 and TRBJ2-1, with D uncertain. Germline CDR1 and CDR2: SGHDN and FVKESK. The length of the CDR3 is 11 residues. V gave up 2 bases and J gave up 7 bases, with 3 bases separating them. CDR3 sequence (DNA): TGTGCCAGCAGCCAATTTAATGAGCAGTTCTTC. It encodes CASSQFNEQFF.

The CDR3 DNA sequence: TGTGCCAGCACGAGGCCAAACAATGAGCAGTTCTTC. As protein: CASTRPNNEQFF. The V and J genes are TRBV12-3 or TRBV12-4 and TRBJ2-1; D gene ambiguous. Deletions cut 7 bases from V and 5 bases from J, with 9 bases between. CDR3 length: 12 amino acids.

The CDR3 DNA sequence: TGTGCCAGCAGCTTGGAAACCACAGGGAGTGGGAACGAGCAGTACTTC. Residues: CASSLETTGSGNEQYF. The chain recombines TRBV5-4 with TRBJ2-7, with D possibly TRBD1 on 6 matching bases. CDR3 length: 16 residues. Looked up from germline, CDR1 is SGHNT and CDR2 is YYREEE (reference sequence). Trimming shortened V by 0 bases and J by 5 bases, and 18 bases separated the two germline ends.

The chain uses TRBV7-9 and TRBJ2-7; D remains ambiguous. Germline V gene lookup returns CDR1 SEHNR and CDR2 FQNEAQ (reference sequence). The V end was cut by 2 bases, the J end by 0 bases, with 5 bases between. The CDR3 is made up of 13 amino acids. Here the CDR3 reads CASSLPSSYEQYF. The CDR3 region has the DNA TGTGCCAGCAGCTTACCGAGCTCCTACGAGCAGTACTTC.

The chain carries TRBV7-2 and TRBJ1-6, with D unclear. The CDR3 totals 17 residues. The ends were cut back, 4 bases at V and 5 bases at J, with 18 bases in the middle. The germline V gene encodes CDR1 SGHTA and CDR2 FQGNSA. In DNA form, the CDR3 reads TGTGCCAGCAGCTATCGAATCGAATTTGTTAATAATTCACCCCTCCACTTT. Encoded protein: CASSYRIEFVNNSPLHF.

The chain uses TRBV6-2 or TRBV6-3 and TRBJ2-5; 9 bases are a match to TRBD2. CDR1 is MNHEY, CDR2 SVGEGT, per germline. V lost 2 bases to trimming and J lost 4 bases; unmatched junction nucleotides: 5. This CDR3 is 15 amino acids long. DNA of the CDR3: TGTGCCAGCAGTTACGGGCGGGGGGGCCGAGAGACCCAGTACTTC. Its protein product is CASSYGRGGRETQYF.

This sequence joins TRBV10-3 and TRBJ1-2, with 9 bases lining up with TRBD1. Germline lookup yields CDR1 ENHRY and CDR2 SYGVKD. CDR3 size: 12 residues. Germline trimming cut 5 bases from V and 8 bases from J; bases unmatched to any gene: 3. CDR3 loop: CAISRTGEGYTF. DNA of the CDR3: TGTGCCATCAGTAGGACAGGGGAAGGCTACACCTTC.

The rearrangement links TRBV7-2 to TRBJ1-5; TRBD1 matches at 7 bases. This CDR3 is 15 amino acids long. CDR1 is SGHTA, CDR2 FQGNSA, per germline. V gave up 1 base and J gave up 7 bases; unmatched junction bases: 7. The CDR3 DNA is TGTGCCAGCAGCTTAGGGGACAGTGTTGTACAGCCCCAGCATTTT. This codes for CASSLGDSVVQPQHF.

In DNA, the CDR3 is TGTGCCAGCAGCGTAGGAGGGACCCACCAGTTCGATACGCAGTATTTT. Its translation is CASSVGGTHQFDTQYF. V usage is TRBV9 and J usage is TRBJ2-3; D is perhaps TRBD1 or TRBD2 (5 bases each). The CDR3 sequence is 16 residues long. Per germline, CDR1 SGDLS and CDR2 YYNGEE. Trimming shortened V by 0 bases and J by 6 bases, and 17 bases separated the two germline ends.

The chain carries TRBV7-6 and TRBJ2-7, with D perhaps TRBD1 (6 bases). This CDR3 has 14 amino acids. V lost 5 bases and J lost 2, with 13 bases in between. Germline-derived CDR1 and CDR2 are SGHVS and FNYEAQ. CDR3 in DNA: TGTGCCAGCAGCGCCCGGGACACCACCTACGAGCAGTACTTC. Translation: CASSARDTTYEQYF. The whole variable domain, filled in from reference TRBV7-6 and TRBJ2-7, reads GAGVSQSPRYKVTKRGQDVALRCDPISGHVSLYWYRQALGQGPEFLTYFNYEAQQDKSGLPNDRFSAERPEGSISTLTIQRTEQRDSAMYRCASSARDTTYEQYFGPGTRLTVT.

This chain links TRBV6-1 with TRBJ2-5; D remains unclear. Germline V CDR1 and CDR2: MNHNS, SASEGT. The CDR3 runs 14 residues. Trimming took off 2 bases at V and 2 bases at J, with 9 bases between the two ends. The CDR3 loop is CASSEIGQQETQYF. In nucleotides, the CDR3 is TGTGCCAGCAGTGAAATCGGTCAACAAGAGACCCAGTACTTC.

The chain couples TRBV5-1 to TRBJ2-2; TRBD1 aligns across 8 bases. Unmatched junction bases numbered 7, after V lost 2 bases and J lost 4 bases. Germline CDR1 is SGHRS and CDR2 is YFSETQ. The CDR3 runs 16 residues. The CDR3 spells CASSFVRDRSTGELFF. CDR3 in DNA: TGCGCCAGCAGCTTTGTCCGGGACAGGTCCACCGGGGAGCTGTTTTTT.